These 18 T cell receptor beta chains share one sample of origin, sequenced in a study of cytotoxic CD8 clonotypes in ibrutinib-treated CLL. This table comes from immunoSEQ multiplex PCR, and its TCRdb copy is limited to in-frame clones, with some not included. Found here are roughly 42,000 clones, under 80% of them singletons; the top ten hold about 22%. The sequencing used PBMCs, collected after 24 months of ibrutinib treatment. Receptors were obtained from a human donor with chronic lymphocytic leukemia.

This chain joins TRBV5-1 and TRBJ2-1; TRBD2 aligns across 8 bases. Germline lookup yields CDR1 SGHRS and CDR2 YFSETQ. The CDR3 runs to 16 residues. The junction had 11 bases not matched to a gene; V was cut back by 0 bases and J by 9 bases. CDR3 sequence: CASSLARTSWGSEQFF. The CDR3 DNA is TGCGCCAGCAGCTTGGCCCGGACTAGCTGGGGTAGTGAGCAGTTCTTC. Full variable domain (missing parts from reference TRBV5-1 and TRBJ2-1): KAGVTQTPRYLIKTRGQQVTLSCSPISGHRSVSWYQQTPGQGLQFLFEYFSETQRNKGNFPGRFSGRQFSNSRSEMNVSTLELGDSALYLCASSLARTSWGSEQFFGPGTRLTVL.

This clone appeared a few times. This chain links TRBV7-6 with TRBJ2-7; 8 nucleotides align to TRBD1. CDR1 and CDR2 from the germline V gene are SGHVS and FNYEAQ. V shed 5 bases and J 1 base; nucleotides not matched to a gene: 4. This CDR3 is 14 amino acids long. The CDR3 reads CASSRTGLSYEQYF. The CDR3 nucleotides are TGTGCCAGCAGCCGGACAGGGCTGTCCTACGAGCAGTACTTC.

This clone appeared a single time. The chain carries TRBV6-5 and TRBJ2-7; 10 bases map to TRBD1. V was clipped by 5 bases and J by 5 bases; unmatched bases: 9. In germline, CDR1 is MNHEY, CDR2 SVGAGI. The CDR3 totals 15 residues. Here the CDR3 DNA reads TGTGCCAGCAGTCGACTACCGGGACAGGGGAACGAGCAGTACTTC. This codes for CASSRLPGQGNEQYF.

The rearrangement links TRBV2 to TRBJ2-5, with D perhaps matching TRBD2 (6 bases). V was clipped by 7 bases and J by 4 bases, with 19 bases between them. Germline V gene data show CDR1 as SNHLY and CDR2 as FYNNEI. This CDR3 spans 15 amino acids. The CDR3 sequence: CASKEGGRVTETQYF. CDR3 DNA: TGTGCCAGCAAAGAGGGAGGCAGGGTAACAGAGACCCAGTACTTC. Variable domain in full (rest from reference TRBV2 and TRBJ2-5): EPEVTQTPSHQVTQMGQEVILRCVPISNHLYFYWYRQILGQKVEFLVSFYNNEISEKSEIFDDQFSVERPDGSNFTLKIRSTKLEDSAMYFCASKEGGRVTETQYFGPGTRLLVL.

This rearrangement joins TRBV19 to TRBJ1-5; D is ambiguous. The V gene's germline CDR1 is LNHDA and CDR2 SQIVND (reference sequence). The CDR3 loop spans 13 amino acids. V lost 5 bases and J lost 3, with 8 bases in between. The CDR3 spells CASSRAINQPQHF. The CDR3 DNA reads TGTGCCAGTAGTCGGGCTATCAATCAGCCCCAGCATTTT.

In regard to this clone: Sequence at one end of the junction differs from germline and may be a read error. The gene calls are TRBV7-7 and TRBJ2-6; no clear D gene. CDR3 length: 15 amino acids. Germline values: CDR1 SSHAT, CDR2 FNYEAQ (reference sequence). CDR3 nucleotides: TGTGCTAGCAGCCCCTTGGCGTCTGGGGCCAACGTCCTGACTTTC. Translated: CASSPLASGANVLTF.

V gene TRBV6-1 combines with J gene TRBJ2-7; 9 bases fit TRBD1. In germline, CDR1 is MNHNS, CDR2 SASEGT. V lost 5 bases and J lost 5; bases outside the gene matches: 10. The CDR3 runs to 15 residues. The CDR3 reads CASSSRGGQGHEQYF. Written as DNA, the CDR3 is TGTGCCAGCAGTTCCCGAGGGGGACAGGGCCACGAGCAGTACTTC.

This chain joins TRBV7-2 and TRBJ2-6; perhaps TRBD2 as D (6 bases). Trimming left V 8 bases short and J 4 bases short, with 18 bases between. The CDR3 length is 16 residues. Germline V gene data show CDR1 as SGHTA and CDR2 as FQGNSA. CDR3: CASGWRVLVGANVLTF. DNA for the CDR3: TGTGCCAGCGGATGGAGGGTACTAGTGGGGGCCAACGTCCTGACTTTC.

The chain carries TRBV6-6 and TRBJ2-5; D is unclear. The V end lost 6 bases, the J end lost 8 bases, and 19 bases lay between the germline ends. CDR1 is MNHNY and CDR2 is SVGAGI in the germline V gene (reference sequence). This CDR3 spans 14 amino acids. The CDR3 DNA follows: TGTGCCAGCAGACTCGACCGTGCCATTGGAACCCAGTACTTC. Translation: CASRLDRAIGTQYF.

The chain couples TRBV9 to TRBJ2-3; TRBD2 matches at 7 bases. The CDR3 is 16 amino acids. The germline gives CDR1 SGDLS, CDR2 YYNGEE. Trimming at V came to 4 bases and at J to 0 bases, leaving 8 bases not matched to a gene. For the CDR3, the DNA is TGTGCCAGCAGCTCGAGCAGCGGGGCAAGCACAGATACGCAGTATTTT. Its translation is CASSSSSGASTDTQYF.

This clone was seen a few times. CDR3 region: CASSAGGRAFF. In DNA, the CDR3 is TGTGCCAGCAGCGCAGGTGGTAGGGCTTTCTTT. The chain carries TRBV5-4 and TRBJ1-1; D is unresolved. V was pared by 4 bases and J by 11 bases, with 12 bases between. The CDR3 sequence is 11 residues long. Per germline, CDR1 SGHNT and CDR2 YYREEE (reference sequence).

The V gene is TRBV4-1, the J gene TRBJ2-1; 7 nucleotides line up with TRBD2. This CDR3 is built from 13 residues. Germline loops: CDR1 MGHRA, CDR2 YSYEKL. Trimming cost V 5 bases and J 7 bases; bases outside gene matches: 5. The CDR3 reads CASSERDLNEQFF. The CDR3 nucleotides are TGCGCCAGCAGCGAGCGGGATTTGAATGAGCAGTTCTTC.

The rearrangement links TRBV2 to TRBJ2-5; D is perhaps TRBD1 (5 bases). This CDR3 contains 12 residues. Between the trimmed V and J ends, which lost 9 bases and 9 bases, there was a span of 17 bases. Germline V gene lookup returns CDR1 SNHLY and CDR2 FYNNEI. CDR3 loop: CARQAGPGAQYF. The CDR3 nucleotides read TGTGCCAGACAGGCCGGTCCAGGAGCCCAGTACTTC.

The rearrangement uses TRBV30 and TRBJ1-5; 7 nucleotides line up with TRBD1. J gave up 2 bases and V 5 bases, and 0 bases lay outside the gene matches. CDR1 is GTSNPN, CDR2 SVGIG, per germline (reference sequence). This CDR3 region has 12 residues. The CDR3 is CAWGQGNQPQHF. CDR3 in DNA: TGTGCCTGGGGACAGGGCAATCAGCCCCAGCATTTT.

V and J are TRBV4-2 and TRBJ2-7; 10 bases agree with TRBD1. Germline CDR1 reads LGHNA; CDR2 reads YNFKEQ. The V segment lost 0 bases and the J segment 5 bases; nucleotides outside the gene matches: 7. This CDR3 is 16 amino acids long. The CDR3 here is CASSQDWDRGQDEQYF. CDR3 DNA: TGTGCCAGCAGCCAAGATTGGGACAGGGGCCAGGACGAGCAGTACTTC.

The V call is TRBV5-1, the J call TRBJ1-2; 8 bases map to TRBD1. The J segment lost 6 bases and the V segment lost 0 bases, leaving 13 bases of the junction unmatched. Germline V CDR1 and CDR2: SGHRS, YFSETQ. CDR3 length: 17 amino acids. CDR3 bases: TGCGCCAGCAGCTTGGGGTGGACAGGGCGCCCTTCGGATGGCTACACCTTC. It yields the protein CASSLGWTGRPSDGYTF.

The V call is TRBV5-1, the J call TRBJ2-7; 12 bases line up with TRBD2. J lost 5 bases, V lost 3 bases, and 9 bases had no gene match. The CDR3 totals 16 residues. Germline-derived CDR1 and CDR2 are SGHRS and YFSETQ. This CDR3 is CASSSLAGGPQDEQYF. The CDR3 coding sequence is TGCGCCAGCAGCTCCCTAGCGGGAGGGCCTCAGGACGAGCAGTACTTC.

This clone was seen more than once but under ten times. The rearrangement joins TRBV5-4 to TRBJ2-3; 7 bases match TRBD1. Germline V CDR1 and CDR2: SGHNT, YYREEE (reference sequence). J was trimmed by 6 bases and V by 4 bases; bases with no gene match: 11. The CDR3 has 15 residues. The DNA for the CDR3 is TGTGCCAGCAGCCTTGGACGGCAGGGGGAGGATACGCAGTATTTT. This codes for CASSLGRQGEDTQYF.